This TCR beta chain was captured in a study of CD8 T cells in ankylosing spondylitis. Study results and caveats: Made up of fewer than 10 highly homologous variants, a TCR beta motif appeared characteristic of ankylosing spondylitis blood. Within matched ankylosing spondylitis synovial fluid, disease-linked clones were reportedly significantly enriched.

As concerns this clonotype: Its specificity is not known.

The V and J ends lost 3 bases and 1 base, in that order; junction bases with no gene match: 14. The germline V gene has CDR1 SGHAT and CDR2 FQDESV (reference sequence). This CDR3 is built from 20 residues. Quantitative 5'-RACE with molecular barcodes generated TCR beta libraries. In TCRdb, the 5' RACE reads were re-called with MiXCR into one record per CDR3 protein. The sample yields a few hundred thousand distinct CDR3 sequences, about 13% seen once. This chain links TRBV11-1 with TRBJ2-1; 11 nucleotides agree with TRBD2. Material for sequencing was blood, either unsorted or a sorted T cell fraction (not recorded which). The TCR sequence derives from a male donor with ankylosing spondylitis. CDR3 sequence: CASSLGRAGSGRVSYNEQFF. For the CDR3, the DNA is TGTGCCAGCAGCTTGGGCAGGGCTGGTAGCGGGAGGGTTTCCTACAATGAGCAGTTCTTC.